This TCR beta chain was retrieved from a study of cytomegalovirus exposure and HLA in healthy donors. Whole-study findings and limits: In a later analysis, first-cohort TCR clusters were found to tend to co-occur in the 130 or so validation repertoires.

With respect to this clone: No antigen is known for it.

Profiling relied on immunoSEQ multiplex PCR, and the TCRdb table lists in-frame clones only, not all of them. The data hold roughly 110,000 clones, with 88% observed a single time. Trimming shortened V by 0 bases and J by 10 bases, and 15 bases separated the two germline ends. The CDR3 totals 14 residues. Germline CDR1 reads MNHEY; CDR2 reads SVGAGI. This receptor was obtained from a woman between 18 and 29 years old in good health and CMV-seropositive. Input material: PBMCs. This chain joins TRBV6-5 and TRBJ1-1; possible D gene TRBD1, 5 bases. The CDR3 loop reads CASSYSQGAGGAFF. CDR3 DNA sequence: TGTGCCAGCAGTTACTCCCAAGGGGCAGGCGGAGCTTTCTTT.